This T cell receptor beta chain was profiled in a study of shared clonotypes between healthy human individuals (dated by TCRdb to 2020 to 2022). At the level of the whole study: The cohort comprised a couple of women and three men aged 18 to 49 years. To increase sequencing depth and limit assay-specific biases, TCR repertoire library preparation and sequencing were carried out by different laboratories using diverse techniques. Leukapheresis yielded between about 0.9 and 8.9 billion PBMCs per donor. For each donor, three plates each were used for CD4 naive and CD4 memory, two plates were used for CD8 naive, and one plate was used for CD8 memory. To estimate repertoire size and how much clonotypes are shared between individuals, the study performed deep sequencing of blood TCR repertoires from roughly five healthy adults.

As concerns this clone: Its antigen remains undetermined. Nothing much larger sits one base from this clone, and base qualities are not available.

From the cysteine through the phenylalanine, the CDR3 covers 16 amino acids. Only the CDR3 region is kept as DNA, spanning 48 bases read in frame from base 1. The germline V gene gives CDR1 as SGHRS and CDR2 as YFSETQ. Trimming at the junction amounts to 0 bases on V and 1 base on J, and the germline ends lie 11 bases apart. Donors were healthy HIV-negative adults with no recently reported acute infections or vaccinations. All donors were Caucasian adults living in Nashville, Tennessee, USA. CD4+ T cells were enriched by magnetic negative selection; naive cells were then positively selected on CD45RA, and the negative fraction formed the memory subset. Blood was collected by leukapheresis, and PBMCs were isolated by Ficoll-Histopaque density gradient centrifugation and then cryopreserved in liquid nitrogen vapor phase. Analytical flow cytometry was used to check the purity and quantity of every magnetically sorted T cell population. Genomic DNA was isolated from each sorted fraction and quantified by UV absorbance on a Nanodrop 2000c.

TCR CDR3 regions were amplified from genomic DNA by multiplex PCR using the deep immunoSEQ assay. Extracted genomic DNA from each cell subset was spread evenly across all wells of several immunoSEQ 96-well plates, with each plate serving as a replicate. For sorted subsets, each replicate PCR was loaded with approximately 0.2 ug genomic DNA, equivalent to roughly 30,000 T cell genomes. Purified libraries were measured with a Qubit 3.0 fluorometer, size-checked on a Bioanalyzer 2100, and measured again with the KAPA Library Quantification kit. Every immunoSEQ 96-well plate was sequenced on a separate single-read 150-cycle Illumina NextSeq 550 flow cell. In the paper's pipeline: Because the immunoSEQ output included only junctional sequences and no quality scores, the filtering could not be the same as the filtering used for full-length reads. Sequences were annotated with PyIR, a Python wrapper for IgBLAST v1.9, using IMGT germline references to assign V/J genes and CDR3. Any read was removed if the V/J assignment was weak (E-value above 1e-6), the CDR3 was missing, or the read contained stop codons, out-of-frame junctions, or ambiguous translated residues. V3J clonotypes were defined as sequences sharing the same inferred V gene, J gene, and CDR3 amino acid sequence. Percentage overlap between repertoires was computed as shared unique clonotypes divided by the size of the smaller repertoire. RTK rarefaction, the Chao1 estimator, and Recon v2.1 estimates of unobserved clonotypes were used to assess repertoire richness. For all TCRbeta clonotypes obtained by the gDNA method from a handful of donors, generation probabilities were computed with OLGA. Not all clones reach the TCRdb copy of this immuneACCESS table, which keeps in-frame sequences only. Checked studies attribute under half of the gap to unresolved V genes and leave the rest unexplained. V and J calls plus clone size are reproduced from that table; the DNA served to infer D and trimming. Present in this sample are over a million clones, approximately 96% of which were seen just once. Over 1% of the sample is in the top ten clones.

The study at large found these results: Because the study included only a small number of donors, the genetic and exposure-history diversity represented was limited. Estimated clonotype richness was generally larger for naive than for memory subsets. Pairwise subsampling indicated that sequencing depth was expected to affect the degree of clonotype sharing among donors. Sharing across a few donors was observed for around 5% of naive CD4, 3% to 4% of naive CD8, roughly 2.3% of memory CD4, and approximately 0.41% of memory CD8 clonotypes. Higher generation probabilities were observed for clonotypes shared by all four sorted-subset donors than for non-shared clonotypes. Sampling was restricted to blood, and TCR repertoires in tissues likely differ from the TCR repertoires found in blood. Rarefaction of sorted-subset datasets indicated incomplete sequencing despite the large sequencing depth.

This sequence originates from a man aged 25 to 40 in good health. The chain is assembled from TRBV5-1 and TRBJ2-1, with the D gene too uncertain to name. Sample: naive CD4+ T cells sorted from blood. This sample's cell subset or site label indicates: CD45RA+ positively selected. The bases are TGCGCCAGCAGCTTGGTTGGGTTCCCTTCCTACAATGAGCAGTTCTTC. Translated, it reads CASSLVGFPSYNEQFF.